Sequencing of this T cell receptor beta chain was carried out in a study of shared clonotypes between healthy human individuals. Study-wide results and limits: Naive subsets typically showed greater estimated richness than memory subsets. When compared with the clonotypes that were shared by all four sorted-subset donors, the non-shared clonotypes turned out to have lower generation probabilities. In the sorted subsets, rarefaction showed sequencing was incomplete despite large depth.

The assay ran at deep level. The repertoire was sequenced with immunoSEQ multiplex PCR; TCRdb's copy has only in-frame clones and lacks some. The sample contains 2,500,000 or so clones, approximately 94% of which appear only once. The table lists this clone with a few counts. Its antigen is as yet unknown. Germline V lookup: CDR1 KGHSH, CDR2 LQKENI. Between the trimmed V and J ends, which lost 4 bases and 6 bases, there was a span of 12 bases. This CDR3 region has 14 residues. What was sequenced was naive CD4+ T cells sorted from blood. The subset was: CD45RA+ positively selected. The TCR originated in a young man in good health. The chain couples TRBV18 to TRBJ2-2; perhaps TRBD1 as D (5 bases). CDR3 nucleotides: TGTGCCAGCTCACAGCAAAGGGGTCCCGGGGAGCTGTTTTTT. Translated, it gives CASSQQRGPGELFF.